This T cell receptor (delta chain) comes out of a study of delta chains in infants with herpesvirus infections. The germline gives CDR1 TSWWSYY, CDR2 QGS. This CDR3 has 20 residues. This clone turned up a few times. Its cognate antigen is unknown. It may be a read error: a sequence one base away is much more abundant. Gamma-chain- and delta-chain-specific primers converted PBMC RNA into TCR cDNA. TCRdb re-called the RT-PCR reads via CATT. The sample includes over a thousand delta-chain clones, 6.9% of them seen just once. General observations from the study: 4 of 18 CMV-infected infants carried the public Vdelta1 clonotype, including one congenital.

This sequence originates from a human donor who was a Ugandan infant, either HIV-exposed or HIV-unexposed (not recorded which). The specimen was peripheral blood, collected at time point 1 of longitudinal follow-up. This sequence joins TRDV1 and TRDJ1; possibly TRDD3 for D (5 bases). The CDR3 is CALGEPALATSTPQGAKPIF. The CDR3, as DNA: TGTGCTCTTGGGGAACCCGCCTTGGCTACGTCAACACCCCAGGGGGCTAAACCCATCTTT.